These 6 T cell receptor beta chains share one sample of origin, sequenced in a study of T cell changes during pregnancy in multiple sclerosis. The table came from immunoSEQ multiplex PCR; TCRdb's copy has only in-frame clones and leaves some out. Of about 50,000 clones in the sample, approximately 91% were seen once. The sequencing used CD4+ T cells from peripheral blood mononuclear cells, collected in the second trimester of pregnancy. These receptor sequences come from a female donor with multiple sclerosis, enrolled in a pregnancy study.

The chain employs TRBV9 and TRBJ2-1; 14 positions agree with TRBD2. The CDR3 runs 18 residues. J lost 2 bases, V lost 1 base, and 5 bases had no gene match. Germline CDR1 and CDR2: SGDLS and YYNGEE. This CDR3 is CASSVSGLAGGPYNEQFF. The CDR3 DNA follows: TGTGCCAGCAGCGTATCAGGACTAGCGGGGGGTCCCTACAATGAGCAGTTCTTC.

This rearrangement joins TRBV6-5 to TRBJ2-7; 12 nucleotides line up with TRBD1. CDR1 is MNHEY and CDR2 is SVGAGI in the germline V gene. The CDR3 sequence is 16 residues long. V shed 0 bases, J shed 3 bases, and the junction held 3 bases outside the gene matches. CDR3 region: CASSYSGQGAFYEQYF. The CDR3, as DNA: TGTGCCAGCAGTTACTCGGGACAGGGGGCGTTCTACGAGCAGTACTTC.

Notes on this clone: The junction shows a germline mismatch at one end, possibly a read error. The chain carries TRBV6-5 and TRBJ2-7; TRBD1 might be the D (5 bases). The V gene's germline CDR1 is MNHEY and CDR2 SVGAGI. The CDR3 totals 12 residues. The CDR3 loop reads CASSTGYYEQCF. CDR3 nucleotide sequence: TGTGCCAGCAGTACAGGCTACTACGAGCAGTGCTTC.

This clone showed up just once. V usage is TRBV30 and J usage is TRBJ2-2; D perhaps matches TRBD1 (5 bases). CDR3 size: 12 residues. Trimming removed 2 bases from V and 7 bases from J, with 8 bases in between. CDR1 and CDR2 from the germline V gene are GTSNPN and SVGIG (reference sequence). The CDR3 DNA reads as TGTGCCTGGAGTAGGGGTGGCGGGGAGCTGTTTTTT. Amino acid sequence: CAWSRGGGELFF.

This rearrangement joins TRBV6-5 to TRBJ1-3; D ambiguous. The V end was cut by 5 bases, the J end by 0 bases, with 5 bases between. The CDR3 consists of 13 residues. The germline V gene encodes CDR1 MNHEY and CDR2 SVGAGI. DNA of the CDR3: TGTGCCAGCAGTACAGTCTCTGGAAACACCATATATTTT. This translates into CASSTVSGNTIYF.

The rearrangement links TRBV29-1 to TRBJ2-7; tentatively, D is TRBD2 (5 bases). The CDR3 is 13 amino acids. The germline V gene encodes CDR1 SQVTM and CDR2 ANQGSEA. V was pared by 4 bases and J by 6 bases, with 16 bases between. DNA for the CDR3: TGCAGCGTTGTTTATCGGGAAAGAGGCGAGCAGTACTTC. Protein product: CSVVYRERGEQYF.